This T cell receptor beta chain was retrieved from a study of blood T cells in healthy people across ages. Study observations and caveats: Diversity was estimated from one million T cells, and these estimates were considered underestimates.

Germline CDR1 reads DFQATT; CDR2 reads SNEGSKA (reference sequence). This CDR3 comprises 15 residues. The junction had 8 bases not matched to a gene; V was cut back by 2 bases and J by 4 bases. A sample-barcoded 5' primer and a J-beta primer mix were used in a second PCR of roughly 6 to 11 cycles. Each cDNA was tagged by a template-switch adaptor containing 12 random nucleotides. Every sample gave at least 3 million paired-end reads containing CDR3. Using its own MiXCR run on the 5' RACE reads, TCRdb lists one record per CDR3 protein. This table holds about 620,000 distinct CDR3 sequences, approximately 21% found once. Regarding this clonotype: The antigen remains unidentified.

Sequenced material: blood. This rearrangement joins TRBV20-1 to TRBJ2-5; 9 bases align to TRBD1. The TCR was taken from a man between 65 and 80 years old in good health. CDR3 nucleotides: TGCAGTGCTAGAAATCCGGGACAGGGAAGAGAGACCCAGTACTTC. Residues: CSARNPGQGRETQYF.